Following are 24 T cell receptor beta chains from one sample sequenced in a study of blood T cell repertoires in COVID-19. TCRdb's copy holds only in-frame clones and misses some; the assay was immunoSEQ multiplex PCR. The profile covers some 190,000 clones, with 80% appearing a single time and approximately 15% taken by the ten largest. The specimen sequenced was PBMCs or T cells enriched from blood (not recorded which). The receptors were gathered from a man between 60 and 75 years old who had been exposed to COVID-19.

V and J are TRBV27 and TRBJ2-3; unclear D gene. V was cut by 3 bases and J by 6 bases, with 7 bases left in between. Germline lookup yields CDR1 MNHEY and CDR2 SMNVEV (reference sequence). The CDR3 is made up of 12 amino acids. CDR3 region: CASSLFGDTQYF. CDR3 in DNA: TGTGCCAGCAGTTTGTTCGGGGATACGCAGTATTTT.

V and J are TRBV3-1 (or the pseudogene TRBV3-2) and TRBJ2-5; possible D gene TRBD1, 6 bases. The germline V and J ends were trimmed by 1 base and 4 bases, with 10 bases remaining between them. Germline assignment: CDR1 LGHDT and CDR2 YNNKEL (reference sequence). CDR3 size: 14 residues. Written as DNA, the CDR3 is TGTGCCAGCAGCCAAGCGTCAGGGGTAGAGACCCAGTACTTC. This codes for CASSQASGVETQYF.

This clone was observed once. This CDR3 is also generated by other DNA sequences in the sample. The CDR3: CASSLGPGDSPLHF. CDR3 DNA sequence: TGTGCCAGCAGCTTAGGGCCGGGTGATTCACCCCTCCACTTT. The chain combines TRBV7-2 with TRBJ1-6, with unresolved D. Per the germline V gene, CDR1 is SGHTA and CDR2 is FQGNSA. This CDR3 contains 14 residues. Trimming took 1 base from V and 8 from J, leaving 9 bases between them.

Of note for this clone: Germline is not matched at one junction end, which may reflect a read error. The sample holds other DNA sequences that translate to the same CDR3. The chain combines TRBV6-5 with TRBJ2-7; 11 bases are shared with TRBD1. This CDR3 has 16 amino acids. Germline-derived CDR1 and CDR2 are MNHEY and SVGAGI. The DNA for the CDR3 is TGCGCCAGCAGTTGGACAGGGGGCATCAGTTCCTACGAGCAGTACTTC. Protein product: CASSWTGGISSYEQYF.

The genes are TRBV19 and TRBJ2-1; 7 nucleotides align to TRBD1. Germline V lookup: CDR1 LNHDA, CDR2 SQIVND (reference sequence). After removal of 7 bases from V and 7 bases from J, the junction contained 10 bases not matched to a gene. The CDR3 has 14 amino acids. DNA of the CDR3: TGTGCCAGTATCTCTAGGCAGGGGGAAAATGAGCAGTTCTTC. Translation gives CASISRQGENEQFF.

This chain uses TRBV18 with TRBJ1-2, with a weak D call TRBD1 (5 bases). Germline V gene lookup returns CDR1 KGHSH and CDR2 LQKENI. V was shortened by 3 bases and J by 2 bases, with 7 bases between the two germline ends. The CDR3 sequence is 13 residues long. The CDR3, as DNA: TGTGCCAGCTCACCCGACAGCAACTATGGCTACACCTTC. This sequence encodes CASSPDSNYGYTF. Full variable domain (outside the CDR3, taken from reference TRBV18 and TRBJ1-2): NAGVMQNPRHLVRRRGQEARLRCSPMKGHSHVYWYRQLPEEGLKFMVYLQKENIIDESGMPKERFSAEFPKEGPSILRIQQVVRGDSAAYFCASSPDSNYGYTFGSGTRLTVV.

J is TRBJ2-1 and V is TRBV19, with TRBD2 matching 13 bases. The germline V gene has CDR1 LNHDA and CDR2 SQIVND (reference sequence). This CDR3 contains 13 residues. Trimming at V came to 9 bases and at J to 9 bases, leaving 5 bases not matched to a gene. The DNA of the CDR3 is TGTGCCAGCGGACTAGCGGGAGTCGGTGAGCAGTTCTTC. Its translation is CASGLAGVGEQFF.

V and J are TRBV3-1 (or the pseudogene TRBV3-2) and TRBJ1-4, with 9 bases lining up with TRBD1. CDR1 is LGHDT, CDR2 YNNKEL, per germline (reference sequence). The CDR3 runs to 14 residues. The J segment lost 4 bases and the V segment lost 5 bases, leaving 2 bases of the junction unmatched. CDR3 amino acids: CASSSGQGNEKLFF. The CDR3 DNA follows: TGTGCCAGCAGCTCGGGACAGGGTAATGAAAAACTGTTTTTT.

The J gene is TRBJ1-4, the V gene TRBV6-1, with D tentatively TRBD1 (5 bases). V was pared by 3 bases and J by 13 bases, with 15 bases between. CDR1 and CDR2 from the germline V gene are MNHNS and SASEGT. CDR3 length: 13 amino acids. The CDR3 nucleotides are TGTGCCAGCAGTGATGGAGCCTCGGGGGGACTGTTTTTT. Translated: CASSDGASGGLFF.

The chain recombines TRBV14 with TRBJ1-1, with TRBD1 as a possible D gene (6 bases). Trimming shortened V by 4 bases and J by 5 bases, and 11 bases separated the two germline ends. The V gene's germline CDR1 is SGHDN and CDR2 FVKESK. CDR3 size: 13 residues. CDR3 loop: CASSPPRGTEAFF. The CDR3 nucleotides are TGTGCCAGCAGCCCGCCTAGGGGGACTGAAGCTTTCTTT.

This chain joins TRBV19 and TRBJ1-1, with no clear D. The germline V gene encodes CDR1 LNHDA and CDR2 SQIVND (reference sequence). This CDR3 contains 11 residues. Trimming stripped 8 bases from V and 7 bases from J, with 11 bases between. The CDR3 region has the DNA TGTGCCAGTGCGTCGGTTTTTGAAGCTTTCTTT. This gives the protein CASASVFEAFF.

The chain combines TRBV2 with TRBJ2-2, with TRBD1 identical over 7 bases. Germline CDR1 SNHLY, CDR2 FYNNEI. Unmatched junction bases numbered 2, after V lost 7 bases and J lost 6 bases. This CDR3 region has 12 residues. CDR3 nucleotide sequence: TGTGCCAGCAACCAGGGGGCCGGGGAGCTGTTTTTT. Translation: CASNQGAGELFF.

The chain employs TRBV21-1 and TRBJ2-7; TRBD1 is the table's D call and was not checked against the DNA. TRBV21-1 is flagged as a pseudogene. This CDR3 contains 19 residues. The CDR3 region has the DNA TGTGCCAGCAGCAGTGATTGGGGACACACTTTCGCCGCTTTTTTCGAGCAGTACTTC. Its translation: CASSSDWGHTFAAFFEQYF.

CDR3 residues: CSASTSGRVYTQYF. Written as DNA, the CDR3 is TGCAGTGCTAGTACTAGCGGGAGGGTGTATACGCAGTATTTT. The V and J genes are TRBV20-1 and TRBJ2-3; TRBD2 matches 13 bases. Germline values: CDR1 DFQATT, CDR2 SNEGSKA (reference sequence). The length of the CDR3 is 14 residues. V lost 3 bases and J lost 7; bases outside the gene matches: 4.

The CDR3 loop reads CASSEVDRRWGTEAFF. CDR3 sequence (DNA): TGTGCCAGCAGTGAAGTCGACAGGCGGTGGGGCACTGAAGCTTTCTTT. The chain carries TRBV6-1 and TRBJ1-1; D is possibly TRBD1 (6 bases). From germline, CDR1 is MNHNS and CDR2 SASEGT. The CDR3 runs to 16 residues. V dropped 1 base and J dropped 4 bases, with 16 bases sitting between them.

The CDR3 DNA reads TGTGCCAGCAGTCCACCCGGGACAGGAGCCAATGAGCAGTTCTTC. Its protein is CASSPPGTGANEQFF. The V and J genes are TRBV28 and TRBJ2-1; 8 bases match TRBD1. V dropped 5 bases and J dropped 6; count of bases not matched to a gene: 9. CDR3 length: 15 amino acids. Germline CDR1 and CDR2: MDHEN and SYDVKM.

The chain couples TRBV18 to TRBJ1-1, with D unresolved. V gave up 3 bases and J gave up 6 bases, with 5 bases separating them. Germline V gene sequence: CDR1 KGHSH, CDR2 LQKENI. CDR3 length: 11 amino acids. DNA for the CDR3: TGTGCCAGCTCACCCGCGGCTGAAGCTTTCTTT. The encoded protein is CASSPAAEAFF.

This chain joins TRBV6-5 and TRBJ2-3; D may be TRBD2 (6 bases). The CDR3 sequence is 14 residues long. CDR1 is MNHEY, CDR2 SVGAGI, per germline. Trimming cost V 10 bases and J 0 bases, with 14 bases left between them. The CDR3 region is CANHSGASTDTQYF. CDR3 sequence (DNA): TGTGCCAACCATAGCGGAGCTAGCACAGATACGCAGTATTTT.

This chain joins TRBV6-1 and TRBJ1-5; 7 bases are a match to TRBD1. This CDR3 has 16 residues. V was pared by 3 bases and J by 4 bases, with 9 bases of the junction left unmatched. Germline CDR1 reads MNHNS; CDR2 reads SASEGT. In nucleotides, the CDR3 is TGTGCCAGCAGTGACCCCAGACAGGGTGGGAATCAGCCCCAGCATTTT. Amino acids: CASSDPRQGGNQPQHF.

This chain links TRBV24-1 with TRBJ2-5; D possibly corresponds to TRBD1 (5 bases). V was trimmed by 2 bases and J by 2 bases, leaving 11 bases between them. CDR1 is KGHDR, CDR2 SFDVKD, per germline. CDR3 length: 15 amino acids. CDR3 amino acids: CATSDSRQKQETQYF. The CDR3 DNA follows: TGTGCCACCAGTGATTCGAGACAGAAACAAGAGACCCAGTACTTC.

V and J are TRBV28 and TRBJ2-7; D unresolved. Germline V CDR1 and CDR2: MDHEN, SYDVKM. The CDR3 loop spans 13 amino acids. The V gene lost 10 bases and the J gene lost 0 bases, with 13 bases spanning the gap. As DNA, the CDR3 is TGTGCCACCTACCTCGCGAGCTCCTACGAGCAGTACTTC. This sequence encodes CATYLASSYEQYF.

This rearrangement joins TRBV7-9 to TRBJ1-2, with 9 positions matching TRBD1. The trim removed 5 bases at V and 5 bases at J, leaving 9 bases unmatched. The CDR3 has 15 residues. The germline CDR1 and CDR2 sequences are SEHNR and FQNEAQ (reference sequence). The CDR3 sequence is CASSPQRDREYGYTF. CDR3 coding DNA: TGTGCCAGCAGCCCCCAACGGGACAGGGAGTATGGCTACACCTTC.

The chain combines TRBV5-1 with TRBJ1-4, with D possibly matching TRBD1 (5 bases). The CDR3 length is 18 residues. Trimming stripped 0 bases from V and 0 bases from J, with 15 bases between. Looked up from germline, CDR1 is SGHRS and CDR2 is YFSETQ. The CDR3 DNA reads TGCGCCAGCAGCTTGGAGGGGTCCTATACTGCAACTAATGAAAAACTGTTTTTT. Translated: CASSLEGSYTATNEKLFF.

The rearrangement uses TRBV5-1 and TRBJ1-3, with D perhaps TRBD1 (6 bases). The V end lost 0 bases, the J end lost 1 base, and 20 bases lay between the germline ends. There are 19 residues in the CDR3. CDR1 is SGHRS, CDR2 YFSETQ, per germline. The CDR3, as DNA: TGCGCCAGCAGCTTGGCGGGATTTGGCTCAGGGGATTCTGGAAACACCATATATTTT. Translating gives CASSLAGFGSGDSGNTIYF.